This T cell receptor (beta chain) was identified during a study of T cell repertoires in cytomegalovirus infection. Germline V lookup: CDR1 MNHNS, CDR2 SASEGT. Trimming removed 0 bases from V and 6 bases from J, with 6 bases in between. The CDR3 sequence is 14 residues long. To note about this clonotype: What it binds is unknown.

MiXCR, run by TCRdb on the reads, gives a single entry per CDR3 protein. The sample lists hundreds of thousands of distinct CDR3 sequences, 31% occurring once. The sample consisted of cultured CD8+ T cells from PBMCs, taken from culture after CMV antigen stimulation. The source of this sequence is a human donor in good health (CMV status not recorded). Some clones in this sample may be carry-over from other donors' samples. The chain combines TRBV6-1 with TRBJ1-6; D is uncertain. CDR3 DNA: TGTGCCAGCAGTGAAGCGGCGGGTAATTCACCCCTCCACTTT. Its protein is CASSEAAGNSPLHF.